This T cell receptor (beta chain) was identified in a study of metastatic and nonmetastatic thyroid tumors. Study-level information: Across blood and tumor or nodule tissue, repertoires from malignant and benign thyroid patients were compared with one another. Whole-study findings and limits: Across blood and tumor, TCR beta diversity in malignant thyroid tumors was reportedly significantly higher than in benign nodules.

V gave up 5 bases and J gave up 8 bases; unmatched junction bases: 9. CDR1 is MNHNS, CDR2 SASEGT, per germline. The CDR3 runs to 15 residues. With regard to this clone: Its antigen is currently unknown.

TCRdb re-clonotyped the PCR reads through MiXCR. In the table there are some 7,400 clones, 28% of which are singletons. Each patient came to thyroid surgery without any prior treatment (of any kind). The chain combines TRBV6-1 with TRBJ1-2; 12 bases match TRBD1. The clonotype originates from a male donor with papillary thyroid cancer or a benign thyroid nodule (not recorded which). Some clones in this sample may be carry-over from other donors' samples. Sequences were obtained from adjacent normal tissue. The CDR3 sequence is CASSLQGQGAGGYTF. The CDR3 region has the DNA TGTGCCAGCAGTCTTCAGGGACAGGGGGCGGGAGGCTACACCTTC.